The rows below give T cell receptor beta chains drawn from one sample of a study of cytomegalovirus exposure and HLA in healthy donors. Generated by immunoSEQ multiplex PCR, the TCRdb table keeps only in-frame clones and is missing some. This sample yields 190,000 or so clones, of which 82% are seen a single time; 5.5% to 7.5% belongs to the top ten. Sequenced sample: PBMCs. The receptors were sampled from a woman aged 45-59 years in good health and CMV-seropositive. The CDR3 runs from the conserved cysteine through the conserved F or W. Each record gives: J gene, V gene, CDR3 protein.

TRBJ2-1,TRBV7-2,CASSSPGTYNEQFF
TRBJ2-7,TRBV18,CASSQGLADSYEQYF
TRBJ2-5,TRBV6-1,CASSADRVLGETQYF
TRBJ1-2,TRBV30,CAWSRNKGGQGPGGYTF
TRBJ2-1,TRBV5-1,CASREERISKEQFF
TRBJ2-2,TRBV10-3,CASRRQRETGELFF
TRBJ2-7,TRBV6-5,CASSYRSGVSYEQYF
TRBJ2-1,TRBV6-5,CASSSHSGHNEQFF
TRBJ2-1,TRBV7-9,CASSEDWDEQFF
TRBJ1-2,TRBV11-2,CASSLLPGAGDGYTF
TRBJ2-7,TRBV28,CASSFGTSYEQYF
TRBJ1-2,TRBV11-2,CASSRTPGQPRLGYTF
TRBJ2-3,TRBV9,CASSPRGGRGGQDTQYF
TRBJ2-1,TRBV5-4,CASSLGGVRDEQFF
TRBJ2-1,TRBV29-1,CSGSGTSGRDEQFF
TRBJ2-1,TRBV2,CASRDRGLNNEQFF
TRBJ2-2,TRBV10-2,CASRVGQTTGELFF
TRBJ2-4,TRBV5-8,CASSLRGTSGVAKNIQYF
TRBJ2-1,TRBV7-9,CASSPLAGDFYNEQFF
TRBJ1-3,TRBV25-1,CASSALGDSGNTIYF
TRBJ2-5,TRBV6-5,CASSAGNDQETQYF
TRBJ2-7,TRBV28,CASTRGGQVSYEQYF
TRBJ2-1,TRBV4-3,CASSQDARGFYNEQFF
TRBJ1-2,TRBV6-1,CASNPLRGGYGYTF
TRBJ2-7,TRBV4-2,CASSPGVYEQYF
TRBJ1-1,TRBV29-1,CSVQDTEAFF
TRBJ2-7,TRBV18,CASSPSYFLEEQYF
TRBJ1-1,TRBV9,CASSAGATEAFF
TRBJ2-3,TRBV18,CASSPGSDTQYF
TRBJ2-1,TRBV2,CASRRTSGRYDNEQFF
TRBJ2-5,TRBV18,CASSPPNGGSETQYF
TRBJ1-1,TRBV27,CASSSGQGANTEAFF
TRBJ2-1,TRBV2,CASTLRGASGVYNEQFF
TRBJ2-7,TRBV5-1,CASSIGTVYEQYF
-,TRBV9,CASSVVVGSEQYF
TRBJ1-4,TRBV18,CASSPQTGGGEKLFF
TRBJ2-3,TRBV27,CASKERSTQYF
TRBJ2-5,TRBV10-2,CASSEFSGGIIETQYF
TRBJ1-2,TRBV28,CASRLDRGRPQYGYTF
TRBJ2-3,TRBV6-1,CASNSGGAGDTQYF
TRBJ2-1,TRBV27,CASRPGQGGNEQFF
TRBJ2-1,TRBV4-3,CASSQDYSSYNEQFF
TRBJ2-7,TRBV30,CAWNTGFNEQYF
TRBJ2-5,TRBV4-1,CASSQDGRGAYQETQYF
TRBJ2-2,TRBV4-2,CASSARTSSNTGELFF
TRBJ1-2,TRBV29-1,CSVEGQGAGGYTF
TRBJ2-1,TRBV7-9,CASSGRGSDIQGDEQFF
TRBJ2-1,TRBV5-4,CASSLMEVSGYNEQFF
TRBJ2-1,TRBV7-3,CASSGQREGVNEQFF
TRBJ2-7,TRBV2,CASSHSYEQYF
TRBJ1-2,TRBV6-1,CASSERSGQGGGYTF
TRBJ2-5,TRBV7-6,CASSRWAGQGETQYF
TRBJ1-2,TRBV28,CASTPGQLPNYGYTF
TRBJ2-7,TRBV15,CATSRDQGQGYEQYF
TRBJ2-2,TRBV18,CASSAGTANTGELFF
TRBJ1-4,TRBV25-1,CASSVGGTNNEKLFF
TRBJ1-2,TRBV5-1,CASREGQGPTNYGYTF